The 20 T cell receptor beta chains below all came from one sample that was sequenced in a study of vaccination and CD4 T cells after COVID-19 (dated by TCRdb to 2021 to 2024). Library construction relied on PCR. Instrument on record: Illumina iSeq 100. DNA from cultured CD4+ T cells was subjected to TCR sequencing with the Oncomine TCR Beta short-read assay at the Johns Hopkins FTIC core. Using fastp at Q25 and MiXCR, TCRdb reprocessed the public reads and kept productive beta chains. CDR3 protein duplicates are merged, each entry listing the most common genes and DNA. The sample table lists roughly 11,000 distinct CDR3 sequences, about 48% of them with a count of one. The top ten hold 20% to 25% of the sample. The treatment or condition label of this sample denotes: roughly 10-day PBMC culture with coronavirus spike peptide pools or control peptides (ViraFEST assay). Their antigens remain unidentified.

The sample consisted of cultured CD4+ T cells from blood, taken after SARS-CoV-2 vaccination. The receptors were sampled from a human donor with COVID-19.

This chain connects TRBV28 to TRBJ2-2; tentatively, D is TRBD1 (5 bases). Germline lookup yields CDR1 MDHEN and CDR2 SYDVKM. CDR3 length: 15 residues. Trimming removed 3 bases from V and 3 bases from J, with 11 bases in between. CDR3 nucleotide sequence: TGTGCCAGCAGTTTGGATAGGGGCGACACCGGGGAGCTGTTTTTT. It yields the protein CASSLDRGDTGELFF.

The V call is TRBV5-8, the J call TRBJ1-2; D is unresolved. This CDR3 has 12 residues. Germline values: CDR1 SGHTS, CDR2 YDEGEE. Trimming pared 2 bases from V and 8 bases from J, leaving 10 bases between. The DNA for the CDR3 is TGTGCCAGCAGCTTAAGGTGGAAAGGCTACACCTTC. Translation gives CASSLRWKGYTF.

This clonotype was picked up a small number of times. The V call is TRBV4-3, the J call TRBJ1-6, with D maybe TRBD1 (5 bases). Trimming removed 0 bases at V and 0 bases at J, with 9 bases between. The CDR3 is 17 amino acids. CDR1 and CDR2 (germline): LGHNA, YSLEER. The CDR3 loop is CASSQDSGSSYNSPLHF. In DNA, the CDR3 is TGCGCCAGCAGCCAAGATTCAGGGAGCTCCTATAATTCACCCCTCCACTTT.

This clonotype was recorded only once. V gene TRBV25-1 combines with J gene TRBJ1-1; D unclear. Germline V lookup: CDR1 MGHDK, CDR2 SYGVNS. The CDR3 totals 14 residues. Trimming removed 4 bases at V and 6 bases at J, with 15 bases between. CDR3 coding DNA: TGTGCCAGCAGTGCCCGGACGGGAAGGGCTGAAGCTTTCTTT. Amino acid sequence: CASSARTGRAEAFF.

This rearrangement joins TRBV19 to TRBJ1-6; the D gene is possibly TRBD1 (6 bases). V lost 6 bases and J 7 bases, leaving 10 bases between the germline ends. Germline V gene data show CDR1 as LNHDA and CDR2 as SQIVND (reference sequence). The CDR3 spans 13 residues. The CDR3 DNA reads TGTGCCAGTAGGGGGGGCATGAATTCACCCCTCCACTTT. Protein: CASRGGMNSPLHF.

The chain links TRBV12-3 or TRBV12-4 to TRBJ2-3; 12 bases are a match to TRBD2. Unmatched junction bases numbered 1, after V lost 3 bases and J lost 3 bases. The CDR3 is 15 amino acids. The CDR3 region is CASSFLAGGTDTQYF. The CDR3 DNA reads TGTGCCAGCAGTTTCCTAGCGGGGGGGACAGATACGCAGTATTTT.

This clonotype was detected a few times. This chain joins TRBV5-5 and TRBJ2-7, with D possibly being TRBD1 (5 bases). Trimming removed 1 base at V and 3 bases at J, with 11 bases between. The germline V gene has CDR1 SGHKS and CDR2 YYEKEE (reference sequence). The CDR3 is 14 amino acids. DNA for the CDR3: TGTGCCAGCAGCTTGCTGCTTCAGGGCTACGAGCAGTACTTC. Its translation: CASSLLLQGYEQYF.

The CDR3 sequence: CATLPGAGNTIYF. DNA for the CDR3: TGTGCCACCCTACCAGGGGCTGGAAACACCATATATTTT. The rearrangement uses TRBV28 and TRBJ1-3; D is perhaps TRBD1 (6 bases). This CDR3 has 13 amino acids. V shed 10 bases and J shed 2 bases, with 12 bases lying between them. Per the germline V gene, CDR1 is MDHEN and CDR2 is SYDVKM.

The genes are TRBV19 and TRBJ2-5; 13 bases are a match to TRBD2. This CDR3 spans 17 amino acids. CDR1 and CDR2 from the germline V gene are LNHDA and SQIVND (reference sequence). Trimming removed 5 bases from V and 5 bases from J; junction bases left unmatched: 11. CDR3 residues: CASSLQLAGGPTETQYF. CDR3 in DNA: TGTGCCAGTAGTCTTCAACTAGCGGGGGGGCCGACGGAGACCCAGTACTTC.

This clonotype came up a few times. This chain uses TRBV4-2 with TRBJ2-5, with a possible D match to TRBD2 (7 bases). This CDR3 has 16 amino acids. V was clipped by 0 bases and J by 5 bases, with 16 bases between them. Germline V gives CDR1 LGHNA, CDR2 YNFKEQ. The CDR3 sequence: CASSQEGAGARETQYF. For the CDR3, the DNA is TGTGCCAGCAGCCAAGAGGGGGCGGGGGCCAGGGAGACCCAGTACTTC.

The chain links TRBV7-2 to TRBJ2-5; a possible D gene is TRBD2 (5 bases). Germline CDR1 reads SGHTA; CDR2 reads FQGNSA. The V and J ends lost 0 bases and 4 bases respectively, with 9 bases between them. This CDR3 spans 14 amino acids. The CDR3 bases are TGTGCCAGCAGCTTAGCCCGGGGAAGAGAGACCCAGTACTTC. Encoded protein: CASSLARGRETQYF.

The chain couples TRBV6-5 to TRBJ1-1; D call uncertain. V lost 2 bases and J lost 1, with 8 bases in between. Germline CDR1 is MNHEY and CDR2 is SVGAGI. The CDR3 is made up of 14 amino acids. CDR3 bases: TGTGCCAGCAGTTACGCGGACGGGAACACTGAAGCTTTCTTT. This encodes CASSYADGNTEAFF.

This clonotype was counted only a few times. The chain combines TRBV6-5 with TRBJ1-2, with a tentative D call TRBD1 (5 bases). Trimming cost V 4 bases and J 8 bases, with 17 bases left between them. CDR3 length: 14 residues. Germline V CDR1 and CDR2: MNHEY, SVGAGI. The CDR3 coding sequence is TGTGCCAGCAGTTCCCTCAGGGCGACTGCCGGCTACACCTTC. Amino acids: CASSSLRATAGYTF.

V and J are TRBV6-1 and TRBJ2-7; 7 positions agree with TRBD1. Trimming at V came to 7 bases and at J to 6 bases, leaving 9 bases not matched to a gene. There are 13 residues in the CDR3. The V gene's germline CDR1 is MNHNS and CDR2 SASEGT. The CDR3 sequence: CASTPRGGGEQYF. The CDR3 DNA reads TGTGCCAGCACCCCGCGAGGGGGCGGCGAGCAGTACTTC.

The chain has TRBV7-2 and TRBJ1-5; 7 nucleotides agree with TRBD1. The V segment lost 4 bases and the J segment 4 bases; nucleotides outside the gene matches: 4. The CDR3 consists of 14 residues. The V gene's germline CDR1 is SGHTA and CDR2 FQGNSA. This chain's CDR3 is CASSSGTVNQPQHF. In DNA, the CDR3 is TGTGCCAGCAGCTCGGGGACAGTTAATCAGCCCCAGCATTTT.

A few counts support this clonotype. The chain combines TRBV20-1 with TRBJ2-7; perhaps TRBD1 as D (6 bases). V lost 0 bases to trimming and J lost 6 bases, with 12 bases between them. The CDR3 runs to 13 residues. Germline lookup yields CDR1 DFQATT and CDR2 SNEGSKA (reference sequence). CDR3 nucleotide sequence: TGCAGTGCTAGAGAGGTGGGGGCCGGCGAGCAGTACTTC. It translates to CSAREVGAGEQYF.

V gene TRBV5-4 combines with J gene TRBJ1-1; D is ambiguous. With 4 bases removed from V and 0 bases from J, the gap between germline ends came to 7 bases. Germline CDR1 is SGHNT and CDR2 is YYREEE (reference sequence). The CDR3 loop spans 13 amino acids. CDR3 sequence (DNA): TGTGCCAGCAGCCCGAACCTGAACACTGAAGCTTTCTTT. Protein product: CASSPNLNTEAFF.

The chain carries TRBV20-1 and TRBJ1-2, with D perhaps TRBD1 (6 bases). The CDR3 consists of 15 residues. Germline V CDR1 and CDR2: DFQATT, SNEGSKA (reference sequence). V was pared by 1 base and J by 1 base, with 13 bases between. The CDR3 here is CSARALGGRNYGYTF. The CDR3 DNA reads TGCAGTGCTAGAGCCTTGGGGGGGCGTAACTATGGCTACACCTTC.

This clonotype is termed medium-sized. The chain links TRBV19 to TRBJ1-2, with D perhaps matching TRBD1 (6 bases). Germline loops: CDR1 LNHDA, CDR2 SQIVND (reference sequence). V was pared by 6 bases and J by 6 bases, with 11 bases between. There are 12 residues in the CDR3. The CDR3 reads CASSFRQDGYTF. DNA of the CDR3: TGTGCCAGTAGCTTCCGACAGGATGGCTACACCTTC.

The CDR3 loop is CASSPGLAGAYTDTQYF. CDR3 bases: TGTGCCAGCAGCCCAGGACTAGCGGGGGCCTACACAGATACGCAGTATTTT. The rearrangement links TRBV11-3 to TRBJ2-3; 13 bases line up with TRBD2. The CDR3 is 17 residues long. CDR1 and CDR2 from the germline V gene are SGHNT and YENEEA. V lost 5 bases and J lost 2; bases outside the gene matches: 7. Full variable domain (missing parts from reference TRBV11-3 and TRBJ2-3): EAGVVQSPRYKIIEKKQPVAFWCNPISGHNTLYWYLQNLGQGPELLIRYENEEAVDDSQLPKDRFSAERLKGVDSTLKIQPAELGDSAVYLCASSPGLAGAYTDTQYFGPGTRLTVL.